Listed here are 20 T cell receptor beta chains from one sample, sequenced in a study of cytomegalovirus exposure and HLA in healthy donors. The PCR contained 60 Vbeta and 13 Jbeta primers. Sequencing used immunoSEQ multiplex PCR; TCRdb keeps in-frame clones, though not all of them. The table shows 140,000 or so clones, with approximately 82% occurring only once. Specimen: PBMCs. The receptors come from a woman aged 55-75 years in good health and CMV-seropositive.

This chain joins TRBV2 and TRBJ2-6; no clear D. Germline CDR1 and CDR2: SNHLY and FYNNEI. V was shortened by 2 bases and J by 2 bases, with 22 bases between the two germline ends. There are 20 residues in the CDR3. CDR3 protein: CASSELGGGWRRTGANVLTF. CDR3 bases: TGTGCCAGCAGTGAACTTGGCGGCGGTTGGAGAAGAACTGGGGCCAACGTCCTGACTTTC.

This chain uses TRBV2 with TRBJ1-5, with D possibly being TRBD1 (6 bases). The V and J ends lost 3 bases and 6 bases respectively, with 12 bases between them. The CDR3 length is 14 residues. From germline, CDR1 is SNHLY and CDR2 FYNNEI. CDR3 in amino acids: CASSDYRDGQPQHF. The DNA for the CDR3 is TGTGCCAGCAGTGATTACAGGGACGGTCAGCCCCAGCATTTT.

The chain is built from TRBV27 and TRBJ2-3; D call uncertain. This CDR3 region has 13 residues. CDR1 and CDR2 from the germline V gene are MNHEY and SMNVEV (reference sequence). Trimming took 5 bases from V and 2 from J, leaving 8 bases between them. The CDR3 spells CASSAVTTDTQYF. In DNA, the CDR3 is TGTGCCAGCAGTGCGGTCACCACAGATACGCAGTATTTT.

The rearrangement links TRBV10-1 to TRBJ1-2, with 7 positions matching TRBD1. The germline V gene has CDR1 WNHNN and CDR2 SYGVQD (reference sequence). CDR3 length: 14 residues. V lost 3 bases and J lost 6; bases outside the gene matches: 7. CDR3 bases: TGCGCCAGCAGTGAATTTAAGGGGGCTGATGGCTACACCTTC. Its protein is CASSEFKGADGYTF.

The chain recombines TRBV5-1 with TRBJ1-1; 7 nucleotides agree with TRBD1. The length of the CDR3 is 14 residues. CDR1 is SGHRS, CDR2 YFSETQ, per germline. V shed 7 bases, J shed 5 bases, and the junction held 11 bases outside the gene matches. CDR3 amino acids: CASGKTDRETEAFF. As DNA, the CDR3 is TGCGCCAGCGGCAAAACTGACAGGGAGACTGAAGCTTTCTTT.

The gene calls are TRBV5-4 and TRBJ2-2; 11 nucleotides agree with TRBD2. V lost 2 bases, J lost 1 base, and 7 bases stayed unmatched. CDR1 SGHNT and CDR2 YYREEE come from the germline V gene (reference sequence). CDR3 length: 18 residues. The CDR3: CASSFKPGLAENTGELFF. CDR3 DNA: TGTGCCAGCAGCTTCAAACCGGGACTAGCGGAGAACACCGGGGAGCTGTTTTTT.

The chain joins TRBV20-1 to TRBJ2-5, with D perhaps matching TRBD2 (6 bases). This CDR3 has 10 residues. Germline loops: CDR1 DFQATT, CDR2 SNEGSKA (reference sequence). Trimming left V 3 bases short and J 10 bases short, with 9 bases between. The DNA of the CDR3 is TGCAGTGCTAGCGGGCGGGGCCAGTACTTC. Protein product: CSASGRGQYF.

This clone was recorded only once. The chain couples TRBV19 to TRBJ1-1; a possible D gene is TRBD1 (5 bases). Germline-derived CDR1 and CDR2 are LNHDA and SQIVND (reference sequence). V dropped 3 bases and J dropped 3 bases, with 11 bases sitting between them. This CDR3 has 14 residues. The DNA for the CDR3 is TGTGCCAGTAGTATGGGGGGACTATACACTGAAGCTTTCTTT. Translation gives CASSMGGLYTEAFF.

The chain joins TRBV28 to TRBJ1-3, with a possible D match to TRBD1 (5 bases). This CDR3 spans 18 amino acids. From germline, CDR1 is MDHEN and CDR2 SYDVKM. The V and J ends lost 2 bases and 3 bases respectively, with 20 bases between them. The CDR3 DNA reads as TGTGCCAGCAGTTTACCCTCCGACCTTGGGGGGTTTGGAAACACCATATATTTT. As protein: CASSLPSDLGGFGNTIYF.

A single count supports this clone. The J gene is TRBJ2-7, the V gene TRBV7-9, with 7 bases aligning to TRBD2. CDR1 and CDR2 (germline): SEHNR, FQNEAQ (reference sequence). This CDR3 has 17 residues. This CDR3 reads CASEPGDLGGSSGEQYF. In DNA form, the CDR3 reads TGTGCATCCGAGCCCGGAGATTTGGGCGGGAGTTCGGGTGAGCAGTACTTC.

The V gene is TRBV10-2, the J gene TRBJ2-5; 7 bases are a match to TRBD1. The tail of the sequence fits TRBJ2-7 better, so the J call may be wrong. Per the germline V gene, CDR1 is WSHSY and CDR2 is SAAADI. This CDR3 region has 18 residues. The CDR3 region is CASSGPTRDRSLSYEQYF. The CDR3 coding sequence is TGCGCCAGCAGTGGTCCAACCCGGGACAGAAGTTTAAGCTACGAGCAGTACTTC.

The chain carries TRBV2 and TRBJ2-1; D possibly corresponds to TRBD1 (6 bases). The CDR3 contains 15 residues. Germline CDR1 SNHLY, CDR2 FYNNEI. Trimming took off 3 bases at V and 2 bases at J, with 11 bases between the two ends. This CDR3 is CASSEGQTTYNEQFF. CDR3 DNA sequence: TGTGCCAGCAGTGAGGGACAAACTACCTACAATGAGCAGTTCTTC.

V is TRBV4-2 and J is TRBJ2-5, with 8 bases identical to TRBD1. The V segment lost 3 bases and the J segment 1 base; nucleotides outside the gene matches: 13. CDR3 length: 18 amino acids. The germline V gene has CDR1 LGHNA and CDR2 YNFKEQ. CDR3 nucleotide sequence: TGTGCCAGCAGCCACATCGGACAGGGAGGTCAATCCCAAGAGACCCAGTACTTC. This sequence encodes CASSHIGQGGQSQETQYF.

The chain has TRBV15 and TRBJ2-5; a weak D match, TRBD1 (5 bases). This CDR3 contains 15 residues. The germline gives CDR1 LNHNV, CDR2 YYDKDF (reference sequence). V shed 1 base and J shed 5 bases, with 14 bases lying between them. The CDR3 protein is CATSRALDKGETQYF. The DNA of the CDR3 is TGTGCCACCAGCAGAGCTCTGGACAAGGGGGAGACCCAGTACTTC.

The rearrangement links TRBV7-4 to TRBJ2-7; D may be TRBD2 (5 bases). Trimming cost V 4 bases and J 3 bases, with 22 bases left between them. This CDR3 comprises 17 residues. CDR1 and CDR2 from the germline V gene are SGHVT and SQSDAQ. The CDR3 loop reads CASSCPAGCCTNYEQYF. CDR3 nucleotide sequence: TGTGCCAGCAGCTGCCCGGCGGGTTGTTGCACAAACTACGAGCAGTACTTC.

This chain uses TRBV5-5 with TRBJ1-2; D is possibly TRBD1 (6 bases). CDR3 length: 12 amino acids. Trimming took off 4 bases at V and 14 bases at J, with 18 bases between the two ends. Germline V gives CDR1 SGHKS, CDR2 YYEKEE (reference sequence). CDR3 sequence reads: CASSPNGGGGTF. The CDR3 nucleotides are TGTGCCAGCAGCCCCAATGGGGGCGGGGGTACCTTC.

This chain joins TRBV9 and TRBJ2-3, with TRBD2 identical over 11 bases. This CDR3 contains 18 residues. Germline CDR1 is SGDLS and CDR2 is YYNGEE. The trim removed 0 bases at V and 0 bases at J, leaving 6 bases unmatched. The CDR3 protein is CASSVGTSGYTSTDTQYF. Here the CDR3 DNA reads TGTGCCAGCAGCGTAGGGACTAGCGGGTACACTAGCACAGATACGCAGTATTTT.

The rearrangement links TRBV19 to TRBJ2-6; D might be TRBD2 (6 bases). The CDR3 totals 15 residues. Germline lookup yields CDR1 LNHDA and CDR2 SQIVND (reference sequence). V gave up 4 bases and J gave up 1 base, with 8 bases separating them. CDR3 sequence (DNA): TGTGCCAGTAGTACCGGACTATCTGGGGCCAACGTCCTGACTTTC. This translates into CASSTGLSGANVLTF.

The chain uses TRBV5-8 and TRBJ1-1, with D unclear. This CDR3 is built from 14 residues. From germline, CDR1 is SGHTS and CDR2 YDEGEE. Trimming removed 1 base from V and 6 bases from J, with 13 bases in between. The CDR3 coding sequence is TGTGCCAGCAGCTTGAATGTGGCGAGCGCTGAAGCTTTCTTT. Its protein is CASSLNVASAEAFF.

Turning to this clone: The sample carries other DNA sequences with the same CDR3. This chain joins TRBV28 and TRBJ2-7, with D possibly TRBD1 on 6 matching bases. CDR3 length: 13 residues. CDR1 is MDHEN and CDR2 is SYDVKM in the germline V gene. Deletions cut 3 bases from V and 2 bases from J, with 8 bases between. The CDR3 is CASSLRGTYEQYF. For the CDR3, the DNA is TGTGCCAGCAGTTTGAGGGGGACCTACGAGCAGTACTTC.